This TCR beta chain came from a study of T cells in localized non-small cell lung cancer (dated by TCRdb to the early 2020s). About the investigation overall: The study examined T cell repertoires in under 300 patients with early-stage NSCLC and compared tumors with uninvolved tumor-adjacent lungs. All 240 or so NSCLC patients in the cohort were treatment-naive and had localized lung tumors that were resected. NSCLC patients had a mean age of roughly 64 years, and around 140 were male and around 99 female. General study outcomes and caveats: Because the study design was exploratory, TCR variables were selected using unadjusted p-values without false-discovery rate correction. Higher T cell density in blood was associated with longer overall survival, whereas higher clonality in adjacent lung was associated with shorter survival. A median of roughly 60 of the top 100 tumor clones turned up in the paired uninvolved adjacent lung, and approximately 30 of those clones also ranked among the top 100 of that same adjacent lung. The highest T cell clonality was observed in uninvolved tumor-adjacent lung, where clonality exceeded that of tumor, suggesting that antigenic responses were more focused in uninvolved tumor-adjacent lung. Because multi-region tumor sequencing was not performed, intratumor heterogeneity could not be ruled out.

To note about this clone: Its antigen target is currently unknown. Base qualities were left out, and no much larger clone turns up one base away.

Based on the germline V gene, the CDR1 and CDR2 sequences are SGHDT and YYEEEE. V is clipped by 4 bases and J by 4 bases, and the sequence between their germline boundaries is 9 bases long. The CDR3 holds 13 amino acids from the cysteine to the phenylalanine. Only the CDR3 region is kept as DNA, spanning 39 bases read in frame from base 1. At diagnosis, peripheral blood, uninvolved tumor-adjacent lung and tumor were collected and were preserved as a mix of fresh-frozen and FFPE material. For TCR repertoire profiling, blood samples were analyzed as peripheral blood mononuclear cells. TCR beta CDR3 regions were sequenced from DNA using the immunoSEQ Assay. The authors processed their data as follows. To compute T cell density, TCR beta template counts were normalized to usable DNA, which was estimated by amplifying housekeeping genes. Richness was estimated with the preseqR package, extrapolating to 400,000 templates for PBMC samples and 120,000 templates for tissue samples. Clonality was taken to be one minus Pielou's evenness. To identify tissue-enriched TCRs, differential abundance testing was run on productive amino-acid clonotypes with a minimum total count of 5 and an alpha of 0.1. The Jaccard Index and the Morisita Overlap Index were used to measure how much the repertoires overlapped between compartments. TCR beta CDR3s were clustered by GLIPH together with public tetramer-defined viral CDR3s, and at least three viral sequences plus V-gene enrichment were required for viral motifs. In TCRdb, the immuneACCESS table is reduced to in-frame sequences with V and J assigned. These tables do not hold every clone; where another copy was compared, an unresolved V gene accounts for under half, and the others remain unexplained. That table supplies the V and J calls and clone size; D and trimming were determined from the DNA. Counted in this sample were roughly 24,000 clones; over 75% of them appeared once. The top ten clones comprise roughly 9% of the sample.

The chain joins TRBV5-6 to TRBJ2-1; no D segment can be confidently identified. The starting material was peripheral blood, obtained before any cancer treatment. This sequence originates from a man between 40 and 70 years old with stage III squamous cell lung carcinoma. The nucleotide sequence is TGTGCCAGCAGCCCCGATTTTTACAATGAGCAGTTCTTC. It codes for CASSPDFYNEQFF.